Each of the 21 T cell receptor beta chains below was sequenced from the same sample in a study of sequential checkpoint blockade in melanoma. The treatment denotes: randomized to nivolumab then ipilimumab (arm A) or the reverse (arm B). The table came from immunoSEQ multiplex PCR; TCRdb's copy has only in-frame clones and leaves some out. The sample includes tens of thousands of clones, 65% to 90% seen only once; the top ten take more than 25%. The starting material was CD8+ T cells sorted from blood (inferred from file names), obtained from a patient given nivolumab and ipilimumab in sequence. The receptors were sampled from a human donor with melanoma.

The chain uses TRBV4-1 and TRBJ2-2; 10 nucleotides match TRBD2. Trimming at V came to 3 bases and at J to 5 bases, leaving 6 bases not matched to a gene. The V gene's germline CDR1 is MGHRA and CDR2 YSYEKL. This CDR3 spans 16 amino acids. CDR3 residues: CASSQASSGGTGELFF. CDR3 sequence (DNA): TGCGCCAGCAGCCAGGCCTCTAGCGGGGGTACCGGGGAGCTGTTTTTT.

The chain uses TRBV27 and TRBJ1-1; a possible D gene is TRBD1 (6 bases). The length of the CDR3 is 12 residues. Germline lookup yields CDR1 MNHEY and CDR2 SMNVEV (reference sequence). The V end was cut by 11 bases, the J end by 8 bases, with 18 bases between. The CDR3 sequence: CAGSGGPGEAFF. The DNA of the CDR3 is TGTGCCGGTAGCGGGGGGCCAGGCGAAGCTTTCTTT.

The gene calls are TRBV7-9 and TRBJ1-1; TRBD1 might be the D (5 bases). Trimming removed 1 base at V and 11 bases at J, with 8 bases between. Looked up from germline, CDR1 is SEHNR and CDR2 is FQNEAQ (reference sequence). The CDR3 totals 11 residues. The CDR3 region is CASSLDGGAFF. For the CDR3, the DNA is TGTGCCAGCAGCTTAGACGGGGGGGCTTTCTTT.

This chain links TRBV4-2 with TRBJ2-7; TRBD1 matches 7 bases. The CDR3 extends over 15 amino acids. V lost 4 bases, J lost 2 bases, and 8 bases stayed unmatched. CDR1 LGHNA and CDR2 YNFKEQ come from the germline V gene. CDR3 in DNA: TGTGCCAGCAGCCCCTTGACAGGGAGCCCCTACGAGCAGTACTTC. It specifies CASSPLTGSPYEQYF.

This rearrangement joins TRBV30 to TRBJ2-7, with D possibly matching TRBD1 (6 bases). There are 14 residues in the CDR3. Germline assignment: CDR1 GTSNPN and CDR2 SVGIG (reference sequence). Trimming removed 3 bases at V and 1 base at J, with 13 bases between. The DNA of the CDR3 is TGTGCCTGGAGAGACCCGGGACAATCCTACGAGCAGTACTTC. This codes for CAWRDPGQSYEQYF.

V gene TRBV28 combines with J gene TRBJ2-7; 9 positions agree with TRBD1. Trimming took 4 bases from V and 3 from J; bases not matched to a gene: 1. This CDR3 region has 13 residues. The germline CDR1 and CDR2 sequences are MDHEN and SYDVKM. CDR3 sequence reads: CASSSGQGYEQYF. The CDR3 DNA sequence: TGTGCCAGCAGTTCGGGACAGGGCTACGAGCAGTACTTC. Variable domain in full (rest from reference TRBV28 and TRBJ2-7): DVKVTQSSRYLVKRTGEKVFLECVQDMDHENMFWYRQDPGLGLRLIYFSYDVKMKEKGDIPEGYSVSREKKERFSLILESASTNQTSMYLCASSSGQGYEQYFGPGTRLTVT.

This clone has just one count. V and J are TRBV4-3 and TRBJ2-1; 13 bases agree with TRBD2. Germline CDR1 LGHNA, CDR2 YSLEER. This CDR3 spans 17 amino acids. V shed 4 bases and J 2 bases; nucleotides not matched to a gene: 5. The CDR3 bases are TGCGCCAGCAGCCTCGGGACTAGCGGGATGGCCTACAATGAGCAGTTCTTC. Translating it yields CASSLGTSGMAYNEQFF.

This clone was observed a handful of times. This chain uses TRBV25-1 with TRBJ2-7; perhaps TRBD2 as D (7 bases). The CDR3 runs to 14 residues. Germline CDR1 MGHDK, CDR2 SYGVNS. Trimming took 6 bases from V and 7 from J, leaving 19 bases between them. CDR3 loop: CASSLAWGGGEQYF. CDR3 coding DNA: TGTGCCAGCAGCCTCGCCTGGGGGGGCGGGGAGCAGTACTTC.

The genes are TRBV19 and TRBJ2-3; maybe TRBD2 (6 bases). V lost 0 bases and J 5 bases, leaving 12 bases between the germline ends. Germline lookup yields CDR1 LNHDA and CDR2 SQIVND (reference sequence). The CDR3 is 15 residues long. DNA of the CDR3: TGTGCCAGTAGTATAGAGCGGAGGGCGAGAGATACGCAGTATTTT. It translates to CASSIERRARDTQYF. Full variable domain (rest looked up from reference TRBV19 and TRBJ2-3): DGGITQSPKYLFRKEGQNVTLSCEQNLNHDAMYWYRQDPGQGLRLIYYSQIVNDFQKGDIAEGYSVSREKKESFPLTVTSAQKNPTAFYLCASSIERRARDTQYFGPGTRLTVL.

The chain recombines TRBV4-1 with TRBJ1-2; 8 positions agree with TRBD1. V gave up 4 bases and J gave up 3 bases; unmatched junction bases: 4. This CDR3 has 14 residues. Germline-derived CDR1 and CDR2 are MGHRA and YSYEKL. CDR3 nucleotides: TGCGCCAGCAGCCTCGGACAGGGACACTATGGCTACACCTTC. Translating gives CASSLGQGHYGYTF.

This sequence joins TRBV5-1 and TRBJ2-3; TRBD1 matches 9 bases. From germline, CDR1 is SGHRS and CDR2 YFSETQ. Trimming took 4 bases from V and 4 from J; bases not matched to a gene: 13. The CDR3 length is 17 residues. For the CDR3, the DNA is TGCGCCAGCAGCGCCACCACAGGGGGCGAGGTTCCAGATACGCAGTATTTT. Amino acids: CASSATTGGEVPDTQYF.

V and J are TRBV19 and TRBJ2-2; TRBD1 agrees at 9 bases. After removal of 5 bases from V and 6 bases from J, the junction contained 10 bases not matched to a gene. The CDR3 runs to 16 residues. Germline CDR1 LNHDA, CDR2 SQIVND (reference sequence). As DNA, the CDR3 is TGTGCCAGTAGTCCGACCGGGACAGGGCTTTCCGGGGAGCTGTTTTTT. The encoded protein is CASSPTGTGLSGELFF.

A single count supports this clone. The gene calls are TRBV6-4 and TRBJ2-3; tentatively, D is TRBD2 (6 bases). Germline V gives CDR1 MRHNA, CDR2 SNTAGT. Trimming took off 2 bases at V and 3 bases at J, with 6 bases between the two ends. The length of the CDR3 is 13 residues. The CDR3 sequence is CASSDGTTDTQYF. The CDR3 DNA follows: TGTGCCAGCAGTGACGGGACTACAGATACGCAGTATTTT.

The chain employs TRBV7-8 and TRBJ1-5; no firm D call. Germline V CDR1 and CDR2: SGHVS, FQNEAQ. The CDR3 is 14 amino acids. V dropped 6 bases and J dropped 0 bases, with 9 bases sitting between them. The CDR3 DNA is TGTGCCAGCAGTCACCGGGGTAGCAATCAGCCCCAGCATTTT. Its protein product is CASSHRGSNQPQHF.

The chain has TRBV6-5 and TRBJ2-4; D is unresolved. There are 12 residues in the CDR3. V lost 6 bases to trimming and J lost 8 bases, with 11 bases between them. The germline gives CDR1 MNHEY, CDR2 SVGAGI. The CDR3 loop is CASSSYEDIQYF. In nucleotides, the CDR3 is TGTGCCAGCAGCTCATACGAGGACATTCAGTACTTC.

This clone appeared a single time. This sequence joins TRBV14 and TRBJ2-7; D is unclear. CDR1 is SGHDN and CDR2 is FVKESK in the germline V gene. There are 12 residues in the CDR3. Trimming took 4 bases from V and 2 from J, leaving 6 bases between them. CDR3 DNA: TGTGCCAGCAGCCTTGAGGCCTACGAGCAGTACTTC. It is translated as CASSLEAYEQYF.

This clone is large in the sample. The CDR3 region is CASRRTGSYEQYF. The CDR3, as DNA: TGTGCCAGCAGGCGGACAGGCTCCTACGAGCAGTACTTC. The chain carries TRBV27 and TRBJ2-7; 7 bases are a match to TRBD1. CDR3 size: 13 residues. Per germline, CDR1 MNHEY and CDR2 SMNVEV (reference sequence). J gave up 0 bases and V 6 bases, and 2 bases lay outside the gene matches.

CDR3 sequence: CASSKRQGPYEQYF. The CDR3 bases are TGTGCCAGTAGTAAACGACAGGGACCCTACGAGCAGTACTTC. This chain links TRBV19 with TRBJ2-7; 7 bases are a match to TRBD1. V lost 4 bases to trimming and J lost 2 bases; unmatched junction nucleotides: 5. The CDR3 runs to 14 residues. The germline V gene has CDR1 LNHDA and CDR2 SQIVND (reference sequence).

This chain connects TRBV27 to TRBJ1-6, with D unclear. This CDR3 is built from 14 residues. V lost 9 bases to trimming and J lost 1 base, with 10 bases between them. CDR1 MNHEY and CDR2 SMNVEV come from the germline V gene (reference sequence). The CDR3 DNA sequence: TGTGCCAGTGGCTCGGGGTCCTATAATTCACCCCTCCACTTT. It is translated as CASGSGSYNSPLHF.

This chain joins TRBV10-1 and TRBJ1-2, with 8 bases matching TRBD1. The germline CDR1 and CDR2 sequences are WNHNN and SYGVQD (reference sequence). CDR3 length: 13 residues. V lost 2 bases and J lost 6; bases outside the gene matches: 2. This CDR3 reads CASSEQGAHGYTF. CDR3 bases: TGCGCCAGCAGTGAGCAGGGGGCGCATGGCTACACCTTC.

This chain uses TRBV4-1 with TRBJ2-5; D is possibly TRBD2 (5 bases). Trimming stripped 0 bases from V and 5 bases from J, with 10 bases between. Germline V gene sequence: CDR1 MGHRA, CDR2 YSYEKL. CDR3 length: 14 residues. CDR3 sequence (DNA): TGCGCCAGCAGCCAAGATCGCGGGTGGGAGACCCAGTACTTC. Amino acids: CASSQDRGWETQYF.